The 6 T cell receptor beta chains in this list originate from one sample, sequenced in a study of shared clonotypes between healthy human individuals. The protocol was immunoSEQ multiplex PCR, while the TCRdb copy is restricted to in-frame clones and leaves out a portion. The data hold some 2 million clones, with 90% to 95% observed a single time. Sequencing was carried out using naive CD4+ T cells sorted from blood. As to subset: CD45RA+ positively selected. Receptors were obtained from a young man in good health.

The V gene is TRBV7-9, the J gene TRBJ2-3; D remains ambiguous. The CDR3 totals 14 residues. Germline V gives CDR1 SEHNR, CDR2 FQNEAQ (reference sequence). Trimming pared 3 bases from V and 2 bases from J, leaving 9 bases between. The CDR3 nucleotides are TGTGCCAGCAGCTTCGGCAGAACCACAGATACGCAGTATTTT. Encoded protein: CASSFGRTTDTQYF.

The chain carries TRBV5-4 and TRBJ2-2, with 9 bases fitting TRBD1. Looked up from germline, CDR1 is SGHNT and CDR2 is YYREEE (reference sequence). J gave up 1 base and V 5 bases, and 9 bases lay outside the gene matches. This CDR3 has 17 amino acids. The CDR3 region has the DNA TGTGCCAGCAGATCAGCACCGGGACAGGGGAACACCGGGGAGCTGTTTTTT. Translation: CASRSAPGQGNTGELFF. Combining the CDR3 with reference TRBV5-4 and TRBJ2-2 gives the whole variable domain ETGVTQSPTHLIKTRGQQVTLRCSSQSGHNTVSWYQQALGQGPQFIFQYYREEENGRGNFPPRFSGLQFPNYSSELNVNALELDDSALYLCASRSAPGQGNTGELFFGEGSRLTVL.

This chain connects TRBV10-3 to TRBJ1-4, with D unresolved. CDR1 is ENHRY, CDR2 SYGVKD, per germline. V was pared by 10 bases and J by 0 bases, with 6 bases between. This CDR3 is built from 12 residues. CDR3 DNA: TGTGCCAGCCGTGCAACTAATGAAAAACTGTTTTTT. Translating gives CASRATNEKLFF.

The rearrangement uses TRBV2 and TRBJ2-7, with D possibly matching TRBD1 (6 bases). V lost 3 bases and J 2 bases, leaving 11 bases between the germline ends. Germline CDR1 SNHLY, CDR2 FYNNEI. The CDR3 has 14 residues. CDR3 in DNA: TGTGCCAGCAGTGACCGACAGGAGACCTACGAGCAGTACTTC. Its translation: CASSDRQETYEQYF.

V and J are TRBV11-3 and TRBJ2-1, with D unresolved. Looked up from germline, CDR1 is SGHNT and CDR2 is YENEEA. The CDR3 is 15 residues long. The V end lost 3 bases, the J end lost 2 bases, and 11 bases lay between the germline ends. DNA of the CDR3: TGTGCCAGCAGCTTTGGGGTGGCCCCCTACAATGAGCAGTTCTTC. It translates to CASSFGVAPYNEQFF.

This chain's CDR3 is CASSTQSGYNSPLHF. CDR3 coding DNA: TGTGCCAGCAGCACACAGTCGGGCTATAATTCACCCCTCCACTTT. The V and J genes are TRBV5-4 and TRBJ1-6, with D uncertain. Germline CDR1 and CDR2: SGHNT and YYREEE (reference sequence). Trimming cost V 4 bases and J 3 bases, with 11 bases left between them. This CDR3 is 15 amino acids long.